A single sample gave rise to the 2 T cell receptor beta chains below, sequenced in a study of pediatric ulcerative colitis. Assay used: immunoSEQ multiplex PCR; TCRdb lists only in-frame clones, some missing. The table shows 59,000 or so clones, with 70% to 80% occurring only once. The sequenced material came from blood. The receptors originated from a boy under 18 with moderate ulcerative colitis.

This chain links TRBV19 with TRBJ2-7, with 7 positions matching TRBD1. The CDR3 contains 14 residues. Germline CDR1 and CDR2: LNHDA and SQIVND (reference sequence). After removal of 7 bases from V and 2 bases from J, the junction contained 8 bases not matched to a gene. CDR3 sequence (DNA): TGTGCCAGTATGAGGGACAGCCTTGCCTACGAGCAGTACTTC. Translated, it gives CASMRDSLAYEQYF.

The V and J genes are TRBV5-1 and TRBJ1-2, with no clear D. Between the trimmed V and J ends, which lost 4 bases and 7 bases, there was a span of 14 bases. CDR1 and CDR2 from the germline V gene are SGHRS and YFSETQ. The CDR3 has 13 residues. CDR3 sequence (DNA): TGCGCCAGCAGCGACGGACGATTCTCTGGCTACACCTTC. Protein: CASSDGRFSGYTF. Full variable domain (remainder filled in from reference TRBV5-1 and TRBJ1-2): KAGVTQTPRYLIKTRGQQVTLSCSPISGHRSVSWYQQTPGQGLQFLFEYFSETQRNKGNFPGRFSGRQFSNSRSEMNVSTLELGDSALYLCASSDGRFSGYTFGSGTRLTVV.